This T cell receptor beta chain was found in a study of blood T cell repertoires in COVID-19. Authors' methods: The authors estimated nucleated cell counts from reference gene primer amplification. The assay was immunoSEQ multiplex PCR, and TCRdb's table has in-frame clones only and misses some. V and J calls plus clone size are reproduced from that table; the DNA served to infer D and trimming. In the table there are 250,000 or so clones, around 83% of which are singletons. Per germline, CDR1 KGHSH and CDR2 LQKENI. Deletions cut 5 bases from V and 7 bases from J, with 9 bases between. The CDR3 is made up of 13 amino acids.

This sequence originates from a man aged 40-50 years who had recovered from COVID-19. Sequenced material: peripheral blood. The rearrangement links TRBV18 to TRBJ1-6, with D perhaps matching TRBD1 (6 bases). CDR3 region: CASSSTGNSPLHF. The CDR3 DNA sequence: TGTGCCAGCTCATCGACAGGCAATTCACCCCTCCACTTT.